These 2 T cell receptor beta chains originate from one sample sequenced in a study of PD-1 blockade in mismatch repair-deficient tumors. Profiling relied on immunoSEQ multiplex PCR, and the TCRdb table lists in-frame clones only, not all of them. In the table there are 120,000 or so clones, roughly 86% of which are singletons. Sample: peripheral blood, taken 44 weeks after starting pembrolizumab. The receptors derive from an adult with mismatch repair-deficient cancer.

The chain links TRBV5-1 to TRBJ2-2; D may be TRBD1 or TRBD2 (6 bases each). Trimming left V 3 bases short and J 7 bases short, with 13 bases between. CDR1 SGHRS and CDR2 YFSETQ come from the germline V gene. This CDR3 region has 14 residues. The CDR3 loop is CASSWRGFGGELFF. The CDR3 nucleotides read TGCGCCAGCAGCTGGAGGGGGTTTGGCGGGGAGCTGTTTTTT.

The chain joins TRBV15 to TRBJ2-7; D gene ambiguous. Trimming removed 0 bases from V and 4 bases from J, with 7 bases in between. CDR3 length equals 13 residues. Germline CDR1 and CDR2: LNHNV and YYDKDF (reference sequence). Here the CDR3 DNA reads TGTGCCACCAGCAGAGACAGGTATTACGAGCAGTACTTC. Translating it yields CATSRDRYYEQYF.